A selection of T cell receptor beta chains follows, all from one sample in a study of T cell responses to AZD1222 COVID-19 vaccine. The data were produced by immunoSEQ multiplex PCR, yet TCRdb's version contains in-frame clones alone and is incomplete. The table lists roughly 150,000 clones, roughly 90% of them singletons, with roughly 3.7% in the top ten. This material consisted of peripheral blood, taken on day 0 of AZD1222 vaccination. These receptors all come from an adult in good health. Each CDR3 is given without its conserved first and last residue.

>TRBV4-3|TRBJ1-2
ASSQGGQLYGYT
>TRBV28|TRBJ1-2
ATLSNYGYT
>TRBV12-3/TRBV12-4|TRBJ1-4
ASSFYGEKLF
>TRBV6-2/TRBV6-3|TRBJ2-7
ASSYPGQGAQY
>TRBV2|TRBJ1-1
ASTVDSVVEAF
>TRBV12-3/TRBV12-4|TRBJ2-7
ASKVIAGSEQY
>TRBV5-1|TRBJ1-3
ASSSDLGTNTIY
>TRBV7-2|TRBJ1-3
ASSFGQGESGTIY
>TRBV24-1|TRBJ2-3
ATSDWGENTDTQY
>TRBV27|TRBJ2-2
ASRRREVGTGELF
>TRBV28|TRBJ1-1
ASSLLLRTLRGAEAF
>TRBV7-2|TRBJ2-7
ASSYSGSGVQDEQY
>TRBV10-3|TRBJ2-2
AIGAGGSGDTGELF
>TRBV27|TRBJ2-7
ASRGLAVYSSSYEQY
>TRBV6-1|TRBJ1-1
ASSERGQGWEAF
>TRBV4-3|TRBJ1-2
ASSHGRTGSYGYT
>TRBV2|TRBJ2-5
ASISPRGGTETQY
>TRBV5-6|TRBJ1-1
ASLPGPLNTEAF
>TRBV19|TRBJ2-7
ASSMGASFYEQY
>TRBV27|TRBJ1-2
ASSLHRQGGYT
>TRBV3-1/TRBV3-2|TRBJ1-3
ASSPLRGVGNTIY
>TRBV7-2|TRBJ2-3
ASSLFRESTDTQY
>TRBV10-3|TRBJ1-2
AITTGPTNYGYT
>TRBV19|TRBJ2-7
ASTGTGGVGEQY
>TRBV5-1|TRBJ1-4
ASSLAYGQGATNEKLF
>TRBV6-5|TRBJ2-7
ASSYSSRGGNYEQY
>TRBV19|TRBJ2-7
ASTTSGGTYEQY
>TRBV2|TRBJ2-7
ASSPRWEQY
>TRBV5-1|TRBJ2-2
ARGEERGELF